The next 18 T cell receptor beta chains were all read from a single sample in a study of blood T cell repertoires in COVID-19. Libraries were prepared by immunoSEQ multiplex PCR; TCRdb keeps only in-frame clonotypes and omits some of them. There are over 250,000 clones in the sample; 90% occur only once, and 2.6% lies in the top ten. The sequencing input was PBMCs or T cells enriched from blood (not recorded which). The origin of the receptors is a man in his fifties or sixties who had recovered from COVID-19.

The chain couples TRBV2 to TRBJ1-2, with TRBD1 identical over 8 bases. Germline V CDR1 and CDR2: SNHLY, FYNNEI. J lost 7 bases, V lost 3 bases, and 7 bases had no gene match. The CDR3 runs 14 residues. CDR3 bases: TGTGCCAGCAGTGATCCAGGGGGCGGACCTGGCTACACCTTC. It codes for CASSDPGGGPGYTF.

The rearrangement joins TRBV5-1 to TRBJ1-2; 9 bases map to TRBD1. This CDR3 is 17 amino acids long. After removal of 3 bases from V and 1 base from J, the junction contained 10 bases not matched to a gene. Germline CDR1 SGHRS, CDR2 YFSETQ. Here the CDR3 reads CASSSGQGPEVNYGYTF. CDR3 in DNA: TGCGCCAGCAGCTCCGGACAGGGGCCAGAAGTTAACTATGGCTACACCTTC.

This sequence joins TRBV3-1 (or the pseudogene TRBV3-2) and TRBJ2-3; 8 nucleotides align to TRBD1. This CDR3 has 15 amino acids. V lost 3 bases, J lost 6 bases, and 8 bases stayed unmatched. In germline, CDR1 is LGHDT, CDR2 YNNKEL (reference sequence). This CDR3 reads CASSHQGTGGDTQYF. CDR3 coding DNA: TGTGCCAGCAGCCATCAAGGGACAGGAGGGGATACGCAGTATTTT.

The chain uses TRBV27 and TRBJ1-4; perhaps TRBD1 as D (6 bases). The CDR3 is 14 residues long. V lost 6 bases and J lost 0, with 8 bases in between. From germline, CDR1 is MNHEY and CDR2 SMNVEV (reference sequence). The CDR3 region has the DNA TGTGCCAGCAGGGACAGATCAACTAATGAAAAACTGTTTTTT. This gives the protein CASRDRSTNEKLFF.

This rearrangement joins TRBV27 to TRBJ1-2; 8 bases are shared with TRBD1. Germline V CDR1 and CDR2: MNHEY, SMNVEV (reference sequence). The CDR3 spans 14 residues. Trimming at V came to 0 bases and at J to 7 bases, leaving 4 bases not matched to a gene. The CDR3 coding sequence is TGTGCCAGCAGTTTATCCGGGACAGGAGCTGGCTACACCTTC. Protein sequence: CASSLSGTGAGYTF.

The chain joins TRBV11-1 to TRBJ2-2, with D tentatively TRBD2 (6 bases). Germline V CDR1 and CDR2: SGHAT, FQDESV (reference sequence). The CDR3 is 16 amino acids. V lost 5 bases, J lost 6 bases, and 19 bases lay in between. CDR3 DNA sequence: TGTGCCAGCAGCCCCTGGACTAACGGGGTCGCCGGGGAGCTGTTTTTT. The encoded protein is CASSPWTNGVAGELFF.

In nucleotides, the CDR3 is TGTGCCAGCAGCCAACCTGGTGTCCAGGTAGGCTACGAGCAGTACTTC. This codes for CASSQPGVQVGYEQYF. V and J are TRBV3-1 (or the pseudogene TRBV3-2) and TRBJ2-7, with unresolved D. Looked up from germline, CDR1 is LGHDT and CDR2 is YNNKEL (reference sequence). CDR3 length equals 16 residues. V lost 2 bases and J lost 3, with 17 bases in between.

The CDR3 loop reads CASSFPGVVEKLFF. The CDR3 coding sequence is TGTGCCAGCAGTTTCCCGGGGGTTGTGGAAAAACTGTTTTTT. This chain connects TRBV28 to TRBJ1-4, with D possibly being TRBD1 (5 bases). The CDR3 has 14 residues. Germline loops: CDR1 MDHEN, CDR2 SYDVKM. Trimming shortened V by 3 bases and J by 8 bases, and 13 bases separated the two germline ends.

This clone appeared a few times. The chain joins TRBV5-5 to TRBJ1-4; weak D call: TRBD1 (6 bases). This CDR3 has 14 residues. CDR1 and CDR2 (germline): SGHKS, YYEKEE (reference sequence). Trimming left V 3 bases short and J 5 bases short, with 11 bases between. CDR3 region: CASSWDNWNEKLFF. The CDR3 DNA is TGTGCCAGCAGCTGGGACAACTGGAATGAAAAACTGTTTTTT.

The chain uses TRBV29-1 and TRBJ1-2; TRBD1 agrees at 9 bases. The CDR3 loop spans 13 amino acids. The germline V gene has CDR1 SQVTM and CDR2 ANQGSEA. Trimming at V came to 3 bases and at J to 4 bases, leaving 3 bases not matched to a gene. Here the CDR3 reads CSVDGTGTYGYTF. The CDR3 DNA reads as TGCAGCGTTGATGGGACAGGGACCTATGGCTACACCTTC.

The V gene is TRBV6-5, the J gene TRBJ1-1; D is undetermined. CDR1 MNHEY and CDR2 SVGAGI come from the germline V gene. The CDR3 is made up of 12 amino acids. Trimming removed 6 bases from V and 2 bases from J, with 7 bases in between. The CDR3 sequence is CASRTQNTEAFF. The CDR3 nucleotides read TGTGCCAGCAGAACACAAAACACTGAAGCTTTCTTT.

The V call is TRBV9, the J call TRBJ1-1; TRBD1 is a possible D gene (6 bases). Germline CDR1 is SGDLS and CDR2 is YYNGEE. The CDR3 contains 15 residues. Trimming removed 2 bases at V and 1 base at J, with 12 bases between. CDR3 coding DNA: TGTGCCAGCAGCGTCCAGGGGTTAGGGAACACTGAAGCTTTCTTT. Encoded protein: CASSVQGLGNTEAFF.

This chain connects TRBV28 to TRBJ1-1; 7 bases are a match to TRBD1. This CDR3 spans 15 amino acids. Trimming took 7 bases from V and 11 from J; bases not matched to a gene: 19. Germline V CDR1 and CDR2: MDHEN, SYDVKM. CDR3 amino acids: CASIDSVMQGGAAFF. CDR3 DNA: TGTGCCAGCATTGATTCCGTCATGCAGGGGGGCGCGGCTTTCTTT.

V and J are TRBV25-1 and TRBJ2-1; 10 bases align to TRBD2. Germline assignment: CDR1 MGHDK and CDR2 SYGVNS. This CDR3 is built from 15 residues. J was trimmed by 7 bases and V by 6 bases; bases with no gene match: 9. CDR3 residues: CASSAPLSGGNEQFF. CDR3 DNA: TGTGCCAGCAGCGCCCCTCTTAGCGGGGGGAATGAGCAGTTCTTC.

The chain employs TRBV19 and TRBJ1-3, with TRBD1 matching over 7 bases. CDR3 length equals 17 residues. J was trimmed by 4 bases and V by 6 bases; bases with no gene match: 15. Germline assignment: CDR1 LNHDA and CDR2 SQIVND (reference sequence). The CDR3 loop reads CASSGRMTGFTGNTIYF. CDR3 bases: TGTGCCAGTAGCGGACGAATGACAGGGTTTACAGGAAACACCATATATTTT.

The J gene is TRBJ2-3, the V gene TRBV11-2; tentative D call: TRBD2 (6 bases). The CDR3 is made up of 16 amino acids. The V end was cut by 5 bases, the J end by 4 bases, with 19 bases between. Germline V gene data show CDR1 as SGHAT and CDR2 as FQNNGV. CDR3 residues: CASSRGLGSGADTQYF. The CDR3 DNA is TGTGCCAGCAGCCGGGGGTTGGGCAGCGGCGCAGATACGCAGTATTTT.

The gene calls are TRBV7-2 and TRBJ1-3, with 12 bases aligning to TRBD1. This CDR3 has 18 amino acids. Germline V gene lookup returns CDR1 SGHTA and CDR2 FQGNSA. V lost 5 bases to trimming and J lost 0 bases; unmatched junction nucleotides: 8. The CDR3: CASSTGQGAYSSGNTIYF. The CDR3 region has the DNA TGTGCCAGCAGCACGGGACAGGGGGCTTACTCCTCTGGAAACACCATATATTTT.

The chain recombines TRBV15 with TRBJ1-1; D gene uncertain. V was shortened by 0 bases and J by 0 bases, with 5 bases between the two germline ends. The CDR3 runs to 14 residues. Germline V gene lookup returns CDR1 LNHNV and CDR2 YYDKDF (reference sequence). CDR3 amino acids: CATSRDRMNTEAFF. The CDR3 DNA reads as TGTGCCACCAGCAGAGACAGGATGAACACTGAAGCTTTCTTT.